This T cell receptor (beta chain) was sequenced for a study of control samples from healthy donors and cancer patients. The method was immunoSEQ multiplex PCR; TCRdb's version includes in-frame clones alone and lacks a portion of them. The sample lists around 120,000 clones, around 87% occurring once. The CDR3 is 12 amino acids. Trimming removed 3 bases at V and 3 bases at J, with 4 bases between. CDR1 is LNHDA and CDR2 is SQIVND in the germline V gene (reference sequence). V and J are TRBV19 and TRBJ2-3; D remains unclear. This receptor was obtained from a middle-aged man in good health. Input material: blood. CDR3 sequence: CASSIRTDTQYF. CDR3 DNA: TGTGCCAGTAGTATTAGGACAGATACGCAGTATTTT. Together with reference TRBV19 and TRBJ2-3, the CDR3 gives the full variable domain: DGGITQSPKYLFRKEGQNVTLSCEQNLNHDAMYWYRQDPGQGLRLIYYSQIVNDFQKGDIAEGYSVSREKKESFPLTVTSAQKNPTAFYLCASSIRTDTQYFGPGTRLTVL.